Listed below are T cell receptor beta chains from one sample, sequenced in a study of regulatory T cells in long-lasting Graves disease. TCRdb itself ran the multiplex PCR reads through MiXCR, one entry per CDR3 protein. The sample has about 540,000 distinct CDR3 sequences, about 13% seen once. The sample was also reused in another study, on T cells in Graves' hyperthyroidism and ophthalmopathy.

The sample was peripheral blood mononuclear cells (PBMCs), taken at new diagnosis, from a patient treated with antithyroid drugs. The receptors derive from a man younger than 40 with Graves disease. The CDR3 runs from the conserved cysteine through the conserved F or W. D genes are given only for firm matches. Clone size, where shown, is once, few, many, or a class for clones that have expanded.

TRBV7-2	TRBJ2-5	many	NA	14	CASSSGASRETQYF	TGTGCCAGCAGCTCCGGGGCCTCCCGGGAGACCCAGTACTTC
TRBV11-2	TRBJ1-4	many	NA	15	CASSLVGHVNEKLFF	TGTGCCAGCAGCTTAGTGGGACACGTTAATGAAAAACTGTTTTTT
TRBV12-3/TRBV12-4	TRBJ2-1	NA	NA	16	CASREAGSYSYNEQFF	TGTGCCAGCAGAGAGGCGGGCTCCTACTCCTACAATGAGCAGTTCTTC
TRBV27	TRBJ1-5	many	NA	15	CASSFAGAPNQPQHF	TGTGCCAGCAGTTTCGCAGGGGCGCCCAATCAGCCCCAGCATTTT
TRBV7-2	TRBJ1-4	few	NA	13	CASSKKLNEKLFF	TGTGCCAGCAGTAAGAAACTTAATGAAAAACTGTTTTTT
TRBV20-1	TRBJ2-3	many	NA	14	CSATGLMRADTQYF	TGCAGTGCTACGGGCCTCATGCGGGCAGATACGCAGTATTTT
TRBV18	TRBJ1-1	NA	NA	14	CASSVRTGNTEAFF	TGTGCCAGCTCAGTACGGACGGGGAACACTGAAGCTTTCTTT
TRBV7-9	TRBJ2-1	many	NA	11	CASSSNAEQFF	TGTGCCAGCAGCTCCAACGCTGAGCAGTTCTTC
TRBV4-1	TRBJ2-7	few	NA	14	CASSPKGSSYEQYF	TGCGCCAGCAGTCCGAAAGGCTCGTCCTACGAGCAGTACTTC
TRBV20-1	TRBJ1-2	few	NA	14	CSARDPQGPRGYTF	TGCAGTGCTAGAGACCCCCAGGGACCCAGGGGCTACACCTTC
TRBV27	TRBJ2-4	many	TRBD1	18	CASSSPSRDRRAKNIQYF	TGTGCCAGCAGTTCACCCTCCCGGGACAGGCGCGCCAAAAACATTCAGTACTTC
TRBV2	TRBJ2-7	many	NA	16	CASREERGTLSYEQYF	TGTGCCAGCAGGGAGGAAAGAGGGACTCTTTCCTACGAGCAGTACTTC
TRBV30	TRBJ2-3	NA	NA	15	CAWSGGEGAEDTQYF	TGTGCCTGGAGTGGAGGGGAGGGGGCTGAAGATACGCAGTATTTT
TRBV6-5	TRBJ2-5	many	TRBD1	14	CASSSGQGWETQYF	TGTGCCAGCAGTTCAGGACAGGGTTGGGAGACCCAGTACTTC
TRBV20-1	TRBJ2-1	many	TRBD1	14	CSATDRGLFNEQFF	TGCAGTGCTACCGACAGGGGGCTTTTCAATGAGCAGTTCTTC
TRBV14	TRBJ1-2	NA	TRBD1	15	CASSQGTGGFYGYTF	TGTGCCAGCAGCCAAGGGACAGGGGGCTTTTATGGCTACACCTTC
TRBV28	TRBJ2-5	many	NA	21	CASSQPGGANLAGEDGETQYF	TGTGCCAGCAGTCAACCAGGGGGCGCAAATCTGGCGGGAGAGGATGGCGAGACCCAGTACTTC
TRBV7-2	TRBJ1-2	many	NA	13	CASSLDGVGGYTF	TGTGCCAGCAGCCTGGACGGGGTAGGGGGCTACACCTTC
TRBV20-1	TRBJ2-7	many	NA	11	CSAHLGYEQYF	TGCAGTGCCCACCTTGGGTACGAGCAGTACTTC
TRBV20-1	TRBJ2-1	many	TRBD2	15	CSARLLAGSYNEQFF	TGCAGTGCTAGGCTCCTAGCGGGATCCTACAATGAGCAGTTCTTC
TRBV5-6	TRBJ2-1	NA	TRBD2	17	CASSGIAGGSSYNEQFF	TGTGCCAGCAGCGGTATAGCGGGAGGCTCCTCCTACAATGAGCAGTTCTTC
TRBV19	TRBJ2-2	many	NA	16	CASKGGMEWGAGELFF	TGTGCCAGCAAGGGGGGGATGGAGTGGGGTGCCGGGGAGCTGTTTTTT